The 15 T cell receptor beta chains below all came from one sample that was sequenced in a study of T cells in Graves' hyperthyroidism and ophthalmopathy. TCR beta CDR3 regions were amplified from RNA. The TCR CDR3 was amplified in a first-round RT-PCR using the HTBI primer set. TCRdb ran MiXCR on the multiplex PCR reads and lists one entry per CDR3 protein. This table has more than 500,000 distinct CDR3 sequences, 12% to 15% appearing once. Sequenced sample: blood. The receptors were sampled from a woman aged 40-49 years with Graves' hyperthyroidism.

This rearrangement joins TRBV20-1 to TRBJ2-1, with 8 positions matching TRBD2. Germline CDR1 and CDR2: DFQATT and SNEGSKA (reference sequence). J gave up 4 bases and V 4 bases, and 6 bases lay outside the gene matches. CDR3 size: 14 residues. This CDR3 reads CSAISGTRYNEQFF. DNA of the CDR3: TGCAGTGCTATCAGCGGGACTAGGTACAATGAGCAGTTCTTC.

This clonotype was found many times. V and J are TRBV12-3 or TRBV12-4 and TRBJ2-7; no firm D call. CDR3 size: 14 residues. V lost 5 bases and J 5 bases, leaving 16 bases between the germline ends. CDR3 region: CASSPRATGDEQYF. CDR3 coding DNA: TGTGCCAGCAGTCCTCGTGCTACGGGCGACGAGCAGTACTTC.

There are many counts of this clonotype. This sequence joins TRBV5-1 and TRBJ1-3; D remains ambiguous. CDR3 size: 15 residues. Trimming took off 3 bases at V and 1 base at J, with 11 bases between the two ends. The germline V gene encodes CDR1 SGHRS and CDR2 YFSETQ. CDR3 loop: CASSSSGGSGNTIYF. CDR3 in DNA: TGCGCCAGCAGCTCCTCGGGTGGTTCTGGAAACACCATATATTTT.

Written as DNA, the CDR3 is TGCGCCAGCAGCCAAGAGGACGGAAACACCATATATTTT. This sequence encodes CASSQEDGNTIYF. The V call is TRBV4-1, the J call TRBJ1-3; no reliable D call. CDR1 is MGHRA, CDR2 YSYEKL, per germline. The CDR3 is made up of 13 amino acids. V shed 0 bases and J shed 4 bases, with 4 bases lying between them.

In this sample, this clonotype turned up many times. The genes are TRBV30 and TRBJ2-2; D remains ambiguous. Trimming took off 1 base at V and 1 base at J, with 4 bases between the two ends. The CDR3 covers 13 residues. The germline V gene has CDR1 GTSNPN and CDR2 SVGIG (reference sequence). CDR3 DNA sequence: TGTGCCTGGAGTGCAGGGAACACCGGGGAGCTGTTTTTT. It is translated as CAWSAGNTGELFF.

This clonotype was observed at least ten times. The chain uses TRBV28 and TRBJ1-5; D not certain. Trimming took 10 bases from V and 8 from J, leaving 18 bases between them. This CDR3 contains 13 residues. Per germline, CDR1 MDHEN and CDR2 SYDVKM. The CDR3 reads CATLLGGPEPQHF. CDR3 DNA: TGTGCCACCCTCCTAGGTGGGCCAGAGCCCCAGCATTTT.

This clonotype was counted only a few times. The V call is TRBV7-8, the J call TRBJ2-2; 7 positions agree with TRBD2. This CDR3 is built from 16 residues. Germline V gene data show CDR1 as SGHVS and CDR2 as FQNEAQ. V shed 3 bases and J 6 bases; nucleotides not matched to a gene: 10. Here the CDR3 reads CASSFMPTSVAGELFF. As DNA, the CDR3 is TGTGCCAGCAGCTTCATGCCTACTAGCGTGGCCGGGGAGCTGTTTTTT.

This clonotype has just a few counts. The chain carries TRBV20-1 and TRBJ1-5; D is ambiguous. The CDR3 totals 15 residues. V was clipped by 0 bases and J by 0 bases, with 9 bases between them. Germline-derived CDR1 and CDR2 are DFQATT and SNEGSKA (reference sequence). The DNA for the CDR3 is TGCAGTGCTAGAGATCCGCGGGTTAGCAATCAGCCCCAGCATTTT. This translates into CSARDPRVSNQPQHF.

The genes are TRBV29-1 and TRBJ2-1; unclear D gene. The CDR3 runs to 12 residues. Germline CDR1 is SQVTM and CDR2 is ANQGSEA. Trimming pared 4 bases from V and 6 bases from J, leaving 10 bases between. The CDR3 reads CSVGSVTNEQFF. CDR3 coding DNA: TGCAGCGTTGGTTCCGTAACCAATGAGCAGTTCTTC.

The CDR3 DNA is TGTGCCAGTAGTATACAGACCTCTAACTCCTACGAGCAGTACTTC. This sequence encodes CASSIQTSNSYEQYF. The chain links TRBV19 to TRBJ2-7, with D unresolved. V lost 2 bases to trimming and J lost 0 bases, with 11 bases between them. This CDR3 has 15 amino acids. Germline CDR1 reads LNHDA; CDR2 reads SQIVND (reference sequence).

This clonotype was counted only a few times. V gene TRBV30 combines with J gene TRBJ2-3; 10 nucleotides line up with TRBD2. The CDR3 is made up of 14 amino acids. V lost 8 bases, J lost 5 bases, and 10 bases stayed unmatched. Germline CDR1 reads GTSNPN; CDR2 reads SVGIG (reference sequence). In DNA, the CDR3 is TGTGCCGTTAGCGGGAGGTTGTTATTAGATACGCAGTATTTT. Its translation is CAVSGRLLLDTQYF. Full variable domain (rest looked up from reference TRBV30 and TRBJ2-3): SQTIHQWPATLVQPVGSPLSLECTVEGTSNPNLYWYRQAAGRGLQLLFYSVGIGQISSEVPQNLSASRPQDRQFILSSKKLLLSDSGFYLCAVSGRLLLDTQYFGPGTRLTVL.

The chain joins TRBV11-2 to TRBJ1-2; D gene ambiguous. Looked up from germline, CDR1 is SGHAT and CDR2 is FQNNGV. V shed 5 bases and J shed 5 bases, with 15 bases lying between them. The CDR3 has 14 residues. The CDR3 spells CASSPVVGKYGYTF. As DNA, the CDR3 is TGTGCCAGCAGCCCTGTCGTGGGTAAATATGGCTACACCTTC.

CDR3 in DNA: TGTGCCAGCAGTTCCCATACAGATACGCAGTATTTT. It codes for CASSSHTDTQYF. The chain employs TRBV6-5 and TRBJ2-3, with no clear D. The CDR3 is 12 amino acids. Germline CDR1 is MNHEY and CDR2 is SVGAGI. The V end lost 4 bases, the J end lost 3 bases, and 5 bases lay between the germline ends.

This clonotype was observed a few times. The junction departs from the called germline gene at one end, perhaps through a read error. This chain uses TRBV7-7 with TRBJ2-1; TRBD2 agrees at 13 bases. Germline V gene lookup returns CDR1 SSHAT and CDR2 FNYEAQ (reference sequence). CDR3 size: 14 residues. The CDR3 nucleotides are TGTGCTAGCAGCCCCTGGACTAGCGGGAGTGAGCAGTTCTTC. As protein: CASSPWTSGSEQFF.

The V and J genes are TRBV19 and TRBJ2-2, with 10 bases matching TRBD1. This CDR3 spans 14 amino acids. Germline V gives CDR1 LNHDA, CDR2 SQIVND (reference sequence). Unmatched junction bases numbered 4, after V lost 6 bases and J lost 6 bases. The CDR3 region has the DNA TGTGCCAGTAGGGACAGGGGGTTACCCGGGGAGCTGTTTTTT. It specifies CASRDRGLPGELFF.